A single sample gave rise to the 23 T cell receptor beta chains below, sequenced in a study of blood T cell repertoires in COVID-19. Here immunoSEQ multiplex PCR was the method, and the copy in TCRdb shows in-frame clones only, minus some. The data contain about 240,000 clones, about 90% of them singletons. The specimen sequenced was peripheral blood. All receptors come from a man in his sixties who had recovered from COVID-19.

The chain employs TRBV9 and TRBJ1-2; D gene unclear. Germline CDR1 and CDR2: SGDLS and YYNGEE. This CDR3 has 16 amino acids. Trimming pared 4 bases from V and 1 base from J, leaving 17 bases between. CDR3 nucleotides: TGTGCCAGCAGCCACTCCCCTACAGAACTTAACTATGGCTACACCTTC. This codes for CASSHSPTELNYGYTF.

The chain uses TRBV11-3 and TRBJ1-2, with D maybe TRBD1 (6 bases). Trimming shortened V by 2 bases and J by 6 bases, and 25 bases separated the two germline ends. The CDR3 covers 18 residues. Per the germline V gene, CDR1 is SGHNT and CDR2 is YENEEA. In nucleotides, the CDR3 is TGTGCCAGCAGCTTACAAGGGCCTCGGGACACCTCCTTGGATGGCTACACCTTC. This encodes CASSLQGPRDTSLDGYTF. The variable domain in full, completed from reference TRBV11-3 and TRBJ1-2, reads EAGVVQSPRYKIIEKKQPVAFWCNPISGHNTLYWYLQNLGQGPELLIRYENEEAVDDSQLPKDRFSAERLKGVDSTLKIQPAELGDSAVYLCASSLQGPRDTSLDGYTFGSGTRLTVV.

This clone occurred once. In DNA, the CDR3 is TGTGCCAGCAGTTACAGGGGGCATGGCTACACCTTC. Residues: CASSYRGHGYTF. The V gene is TRBV6-5, the J gene TRBJ1-2, with 7 bases matching TRBD1. The CDR3 runs 12 residues. The germline gives CDR1 MNHEY, CDR2 SVGAGI. Losses at the gene ends were 2 bases for V and 6 bases for J; bases not matched to a gene: 0.

This chain connects TRBV5-6 to TRBJ2-2; 11 bases line up with TRBD2. The V segment lost 3 bases and the J segment 4 bases; nucleotides outside the gene matches: 2. Germline loops: CDR1 SGHDT, CDR2 YYEEEE. The CDR3 length is 15 residues. The CDR3 DNA follows: TGTGCCAGCAGCTATAGCGGGGGGGCCACCGGGGAGCTGTTTTTT. Translating gives CASSYSGGATGELFF.

V usage is TRBV19 and J usage is TRBJ2-6, with a possible D match to TRBD1 (6 bases). The V end was cut by 2 bases, the J end by 0 bases, with 11 bases between. The CDR3 has 17 residues. The V gene's germline CDR1 is LNHDA and CDR2 SQIVND (reference sequence). As DNA, the CDR3 is TGTGCCAGTAGTATAACAGGGCAGCGCTCTGGGGCCAACGTCCTGACTTTC. Translated, it gives CASSITGQRSGANVLTF.

The chain joins TRBV21-1 to TRBJ2-7; the DNA was not compared with TRBD1, the D call given in the table. TRBV21-1 is termed a pseudogene. The CDR3 extends over 15 amino acids. The CDR3 is CASSKFLQGWYEQYV. The DNA for the CDR3 is TGTGCCAGCAGCAAATTTCTCCAGGGGTGGTACGAGCAGTACGTC.

This clone was recorded only once. The CDR3 DNA is TGTGCCAGCAGTGAAGGTTGGGGACAGGGAGGCAATCAGCCCCAGCATTTT. This translates into CASSEGWGQGGNQPQHF. The rearrangement uses TRBV6-1 and TRBJ1-5; 9 bases are a match to TRBD1. Germline V gives CDR1 MNHNS, CDR2 SASEGT. The CDR3 totals 17 residues. V was pared by 1 base and J by 2 bases, with 6 bases of the junction left unmatched.

This chain links TRBV19 with TRBJ1-2; 9 positions match TRBD1. V was pared by 3 bases and J by 8 bases, with 10 bases of the junction left unmatched. Germline V gene data show CDR1 as LNHDA and CDR2 as SQIVND (reference sequence). The CDR3 runs to 15 residues. CDR3 amino acids: CASSISGQGTLGYTF. The CDR3 DNA reads as TGTGCCAGTAGTATCAGCGGACAGGGGACCCTCGGCTACACCTTC.

V and J are TRBV19 and TRBJ2-6; D might be TRBD1 (7 bases). The CDR3 loop spans 18 amino acids. The V gene lost 2 bases and the J gene lost 2 bases, with 16 bases spanning the gap. Germline CDR1 and CDR2: LNHDA and SQIVND (reference sequence). CDR3 sequence (DNA): TGTGCCAGTAGTATACCGCAGGGGGGACTGCCTGGGGCCAACGTCCTGACTTTC. Its protein is CASSIPQGGLPGANVLTF.

This chain uses TRBV7-9 with TRBJ2-7; D remains ambiguous. CDR3 length: 16 residues. CDR1 is SEHNR and CDR2 is FQNEAQ in the germline V gene (reference sequence). V was cut by 5 bases and J by 5 bases, with 22 bases left in between. This CDR3 reads CASSPEWLRGLDEQYF. The DNA for the CDR3 is TGTGCCAGCAGCCCCGAGTGGTTACGAGGTCTGGACGAGCAGTACTTC.

This clone was counted a few times. The chain links TRBV5-1 to TRBJ2-1; no clear D. Germline V CDR1 and CDR2: SGHRS, YFSETQ. This CDR3 has 14 amino acids. Trimming pared 7 bases from V and 9 bases from J, leaving 20 bases between. The CDR3 here is CASESGGTTGEQFF. The CDR3 bases are TGCGCCAGCGAATCCGGCGGAACTACGGGTGAGCAGTTCTTC.

This chain links TRBV6-5 with TRBJ1-2; 7 nucleotides line up with TRBD1. The ends lost 5 bases at V and 4 bases at J; junction bases unmatched: 10. The germline CDR1 and CDR2 sequences are MNHEY and SVGAGI. The CDR3 loop spans 15 amino acids. The CDR3 is CASSPTTGQFYGYTF. CDR3 nucleotides: TGTGCCAGCAGTCCCACGACGGGACAGTTCTATGGCTACACCTTC.

The rearrangement joins TRBV2 to TRBJ1-3; D unresolved. Germline lookup yields CDR1 SNHLY and CDR2 FYNNEI. This CDR3 has 15 amino acids. The V gene lost 2 bases and the J gene lost 5 bases, with 13 bases spanning the gap. The CDR3 reads CASSEPPGFRNTIYF. The CDR3 region has the DNA TGTGCCAGCAGTGAACCGCCGGGATTCAGAAACACCATATATTTT.

This clone was seen only once. The J gene is TRBJ2-3, the V gene TRBV13, with TRBD2 matching over 10 bases. CDR1 is PRHDT, CDR2 FYEKMQ, per germline (reference sequence). This CDR3 is 14 amino acids long. V trimming: 6 bases; J trimming: 5 bases; junction bases outside the gene matches: 5. The chain's CDR3 is CASSSGGRVDTQYF. The CDR3, as DNA: TGTGCCAGCAGTAGCGGGGGGCGAGTAGATACGCAGTATTTT. The full variable domain, rest sourced from reference TRBV13 and TRBJ2-3, is AAGVIQSPRHLIKEKRETATLKCYPIPRHDTVYWYQQGPGQDPQFLISFYEKMQSDKGSIPDRFSAQQFSDYHSELNMSSLELGDSALYFCASSSGGRVDTQYFGPGTRLTVL.

J is TRBJ2-1 and V is TRBV28; 7 bases match TRBD2. The V gene end was trimmed by 4 bases and the J gene end by 2 bases; junction bases not matched to a gene: 8. CDR3 length: 16 amino acids. CDR1 is MDHEN and CDR2 is SYDVKM in the germline V gene. CDR3: CASSSFGGKTYNEQFF. CDR3 sequence (DNA): TGTGCCAGCAGTTCCTTCGGGGGGAAGACCTACAATGAGCAGTTCTTC.

With respect to this clone: The same CDR3 can be traced to other DNA sequences in this sample. The chain combines TRBV18 with TRBJ1-5; TRBD1 aligns across 9 bases. Germline CDR1 KGHSH, CDR2 LQKENI. The CDR3 is made up of 14 amino acids. J gave up 4 bases and V 3 bases, and 1 base lay outside the gene matches. DNA of the CDR3: TGTGCCAGCTCACCGGACAGGGGAAATCAGCCCCAGCATTTT. This gives the protein CASSPDRGNQPQHF.

The rearrangement links TRBV4-1 to TRBJ1-2; 7 positions agree with TRBD1. The germline gives CDR1 MGHRA, CDR2 YSYEKL. The CDR3 runs 14 residues. Trimming removed 5 bases from V and 4 bases from J; junction bases left unmatched: 7. CDR3 region: CASSSQTGTYGYTF. The CDR3 DNA follows: TGCGCCAGCAGCTCGCAGACAGGGACCTATGGCTACACCTTC.

This clone was counted ten times or more. J is TRBJ2-4 and V is TRBV5-6; 8 bases match TRBD1. There are 14 residues in the CDR3. The J segment lost 9 bases and the V segment lost 4 bases, leaving 9 bases of the junction unmatched. Germline assignment: CDR1 SGHDT and CDR2 YYEEEE. The CDR3 nucleotides are TGTGCCAGCAGCCTCGACAGGGGACGGGGCATTCAGTACTTC. The encoded protein is CASSLDRGRGIQYF.

The chain joins TRBV5-1 to TRBJ1-2; 7 bases are a match to TRBD1. V shed 3 bases, J shed 4 bases, and the junction held 6 bases outside the gene matches. Germline V gene lookup returns CDR1 SGHRS and CDR2 YFSETQ. The CDR3 runs to 14 residues. CDR3: CASSSTGYGYGYTF. CDR3 sequence (DNA): TGCGCCAGCAGCTCGACAGGGTATGGCTATGGCTACACCTTC.

V is TRBV30 and J is TRBJ2-6; TRBD1 aligns across 10 bases. V lost 4 bases to trimming and J lost 0 bases; unmatched junction nucleotides: 9. This CDR3 is built from 18 residues. Germline V CDR1 and CDR2: GTSNPN, SVGIG (reference sequence). The CDR3 loop reads CAWNGGTGARSGANVLTF. The CDR3 bases are TGTGCCTGGAATGGTGGGACAGGGGCCCGCTCTGGGGCCAACGTCCTGACTTTC.

The chain links TRBV6-6 to TRBJ1-1; perhaps TRBD1 as D (6 bases). The CDR3 totals 14 residues. V lost 6 bases and J 1 base, leaving 12 bases between the germline ends. Germline CDR1 is MNHNY and CDR2 is SVGAGI (reference sequence). As DNA, the CDR3 is TGTGCCAGCAGAACAGGGTCCCCGAACACTGAAGCTTTCTTT. Translation gives CASRTGSPNTEAFF.

The chain couples TRBV19 to TRBJ2-3; 10 bases map to TRBD2. Germline CDR1 is LNHDA and CDR2 is SQIVND (reference sequence). CDR3 size: 16 residues. V gave up 6 bases and J gave up 2 bases; unmatched junction bases: 8. The CDR3 loop is CASSRLSGGDTDTQYF. DNA of the CDR3: TGTGCCAGTAGCCGCCTAAGCGGGGGGGACACAGATACGCAGTATTTT.

The rearrangement links TRBV19 to TRBJ2-2; TRBD2 aligns across 9 bases. CDR3 length: 16 residues. CDR1 is LNHDA and CDR2 is SQIVND in the germline V gene (reference sequence). V lost 0 bases to trimming and J lost 3 bases; unmatched junction nucleotides: 2. The CDR3 DNA reads TGTGCCAGTAGTATAGAACCTAGCGGGGACACCGGGGAGCTGTTTTTT. Encoded protein: CASSIEPSGDTGELFF. The whole variable domain, filled in from reference TRBV19 and TRBJ2-2, reads DGGITQSPKYLFRKEGQNVTLSCEQNLNHDAMYWYRQDPGQGLRLIYYSQIVNDFQKGDIAEGYSVSREKKESFPLTVTSAQKNPTAFYLCASSIEPSGDTGELFFGEGSRLTVL.